This T cell receptor beta chain was identified during a study of blood T cell repertoires in COVID-19. Study-level background: Whether acute or convalescent, the COVID-19 samples came from the United States, Italy and Spain. PBMCs, B-cell-depleted T cells, or T cells were the source of the cDNA or gDNA that made up the material.

Germline trimming cut 4 bases from V and 3 bases from J; bases unmatched to any gene: 11. This CDR3 has 16 amino acids. Germline V gene sequence: CDR1 LGHDT, CDR2 YNNKEL (reference sequence). Authors' data handling: Researchers report that nucleated cell counts were estimated from reference gene primer amplification. Measured with immunoSEQ multiplex PCR; TCRdb has only the in-frame clones, and not every one. For V, J and clone size, that table is used; D and trimming come from the DNA. Altogether about 52,000 clones are present, roughly 85% being singletons, with the ten largest covering about 16%. This receptor was obtained from a human donor in a cohort sampled during active COVID-19. Sequencing was carried out using peripheral blood. The chain has TRBV3-1 (or the pseudogene TRBV3-2) and TRBJ2-7, with TRBD2 matching 8 bases. CDR3 loop: CASSPHGAGGFYEQYF. DNA of the CDR3: TGTGCCAGCAGCCCCCACGGGGCGGGGGGATTCTACGAGCAGTACTTC.